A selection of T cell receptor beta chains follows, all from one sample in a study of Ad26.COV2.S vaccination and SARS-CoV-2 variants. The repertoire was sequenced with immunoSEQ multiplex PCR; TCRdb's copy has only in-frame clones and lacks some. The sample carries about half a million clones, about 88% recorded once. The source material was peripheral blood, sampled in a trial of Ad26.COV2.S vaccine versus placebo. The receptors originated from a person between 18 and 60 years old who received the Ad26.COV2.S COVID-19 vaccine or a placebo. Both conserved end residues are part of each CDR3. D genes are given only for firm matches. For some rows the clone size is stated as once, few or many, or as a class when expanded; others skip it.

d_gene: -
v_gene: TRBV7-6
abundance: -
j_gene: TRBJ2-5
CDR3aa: CASSLGAETQYF
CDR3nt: TGTGCCAGCAGCTTGGGAGCGGAGACCCAGTACTTC

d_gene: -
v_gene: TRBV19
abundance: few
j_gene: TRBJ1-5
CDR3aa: CASSIVEGVDEQPQHF
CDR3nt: TGTGCCAGTAGTATCGTCGAGGGGGTCGACGAACAGCCCCAGCATTTT

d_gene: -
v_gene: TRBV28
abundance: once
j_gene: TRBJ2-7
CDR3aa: CASQGQSYEQYF
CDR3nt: TGTGCCAGCCAGGGACAATCCTACGAGCAGTACTTC

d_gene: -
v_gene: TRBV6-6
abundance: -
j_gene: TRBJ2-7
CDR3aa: CASSLGDSHYEQYF
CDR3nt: TGTGCCAGCAGCCTAGGGGACTCACACTACGAGCAGTACTTC

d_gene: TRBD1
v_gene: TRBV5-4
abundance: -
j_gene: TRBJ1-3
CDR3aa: CASSSTGRGNTIYF
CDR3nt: TGTGCCAGCAGCTCGACAGGGAGAGGAAACACCATATATTTT

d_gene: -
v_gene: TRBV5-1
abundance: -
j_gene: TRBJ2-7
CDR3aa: CASSLDPRAFYEQYF
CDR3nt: TGCGCCAGCAGCTTGGACCCCAGGGCTTTCTACGAGCAGTACTTC

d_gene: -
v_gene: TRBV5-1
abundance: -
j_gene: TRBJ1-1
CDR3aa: CASSLQAGVASEAFF
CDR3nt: TGCGCCAGCAGCTTGCAGGCAGGAGTGGCATCTGAAGCTTTCTTT

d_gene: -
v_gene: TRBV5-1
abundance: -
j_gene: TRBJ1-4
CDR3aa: CASSYRDTGEKLFF
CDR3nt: TGCGCCAGCAGCTACCGGGACACGGGAGAAAAACTGTTTTTT

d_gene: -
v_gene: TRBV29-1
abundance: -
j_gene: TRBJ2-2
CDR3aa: CSVGDTGELFF
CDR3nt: TGCAGCGTCGGAGACACCGGGGAGCTGTTTTTT

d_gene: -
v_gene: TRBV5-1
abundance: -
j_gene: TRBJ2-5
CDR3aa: CASSSQSLAQETQYF
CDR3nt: TGCGCCAGCAGCTCGCAATCTCTAGCGCAAGAGACCCAGTACTTC

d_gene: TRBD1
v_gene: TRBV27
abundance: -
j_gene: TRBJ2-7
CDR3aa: CASSVDRGPSYEQYF
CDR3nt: TGTGCCAGCAGTGTAGACAGGGGGCCATCCTACGAGCAGTACTTC

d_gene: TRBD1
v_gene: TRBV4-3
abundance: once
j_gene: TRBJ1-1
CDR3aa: CASSQDILDRGPEAFF
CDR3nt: TGCGCCAGCAGCCAAGATATTTTGGACAGGGGCCCTGAAGCTTTCTTT

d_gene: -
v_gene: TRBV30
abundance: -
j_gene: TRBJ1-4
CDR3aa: CAWSVGRVPLEKLFF
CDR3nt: TGTGCCTGGAGTGTCGGCCGGGTACCACTTGAAAAACTGTTTTTT

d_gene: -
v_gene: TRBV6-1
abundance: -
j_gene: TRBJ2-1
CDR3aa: CASSGLGLEQFF
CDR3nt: TGTGCCAGCAGTGGACTAGGGCTTGAGCAGTTCTTC

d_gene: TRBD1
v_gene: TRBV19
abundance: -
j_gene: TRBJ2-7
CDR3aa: CASSKYGQGVYEQYF
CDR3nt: TGTGCCAGTAGTAAATACGGACAGGGGGTATACGAGCAGTACTTC

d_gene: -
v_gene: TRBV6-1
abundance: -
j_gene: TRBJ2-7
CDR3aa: CASSEVGIVHEQYF
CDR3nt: TGTGCCAGCAGTGAGGTGGGTATCGTCCACGAGCAGTACTTC

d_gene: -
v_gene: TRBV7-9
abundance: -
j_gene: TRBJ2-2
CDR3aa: CASSPRDQIGELFF
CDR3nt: TGTGCCAGCAGCCCCCGGGACCAGATCGGGGAGCTGTTTTTT

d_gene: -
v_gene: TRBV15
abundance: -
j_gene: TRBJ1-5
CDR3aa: CATGPERQPQHF
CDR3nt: TGTGCCACCGGACCAGAGCGGCAGCCCCAGCATTTT

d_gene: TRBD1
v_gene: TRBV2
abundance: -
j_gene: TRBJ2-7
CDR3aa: CASRPRTGGYEQYF
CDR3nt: TGTGCCAGCAGGCCCCGGACAGGCGGCTACGAGCAGTACTTC

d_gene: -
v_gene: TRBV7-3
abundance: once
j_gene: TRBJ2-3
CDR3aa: CASSPNSPGAGADTQYF
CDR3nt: TGTGCCAGCAGCCCTAACTCTCCGGGGGCTGGGGCAGATACGCAGTATTTT

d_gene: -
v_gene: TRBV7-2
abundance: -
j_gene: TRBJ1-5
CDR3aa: CASSSRTGFNQPQHF
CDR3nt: TGTGCCAGCAGCTCCAGAACAGGGTTCAATCAGCCCCAGCATTTT

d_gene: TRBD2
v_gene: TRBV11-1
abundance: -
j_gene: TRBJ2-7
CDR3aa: CASSFLAGALEQYF
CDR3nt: TGTGCCAGCAGCTTCCTAGCGGGGGCCCTGGAGCAGTACTTC

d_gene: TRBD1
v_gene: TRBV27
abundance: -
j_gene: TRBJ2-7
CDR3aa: CASSPNPRGNEQYF
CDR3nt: TGTGCCAGCAGTCCCAACCCCAGGGGGAACGAGCAGTACTTC

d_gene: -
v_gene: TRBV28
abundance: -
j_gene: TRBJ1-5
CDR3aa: CASRPARSNQPQHF
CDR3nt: TGTGCCAGCAGACCGGCTCGTTCGAATCAGCCCCAGCATTTT

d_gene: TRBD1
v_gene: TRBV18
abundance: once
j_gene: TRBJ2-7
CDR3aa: CASSPPYRGQTYEQYF
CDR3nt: TGTGCCAGCTCACCACCGTACAGGGGGCAAACCTACGAGCAGTACTTC

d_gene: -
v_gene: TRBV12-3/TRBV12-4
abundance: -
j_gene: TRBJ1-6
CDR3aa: CASSLGDNSPLHF
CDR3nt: TGTGCCAGCAGTTTGGGAGATAATTCACCCCTCCACTTT

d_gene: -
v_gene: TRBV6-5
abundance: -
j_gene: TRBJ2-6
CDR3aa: CATISGANVLTF
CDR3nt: TGTGCCACGATATCCGGGGCCAACGTCCTGACTTTC

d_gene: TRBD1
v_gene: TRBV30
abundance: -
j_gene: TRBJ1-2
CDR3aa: CAWNLPPGQNSYGYTF
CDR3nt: TGTGCCTGGAATTTACCCCCGGGACAGAACTCCTATGGCTACACCTTC

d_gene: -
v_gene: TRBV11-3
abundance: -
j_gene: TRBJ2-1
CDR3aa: CASSLGGGLNEQFF
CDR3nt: TGTGCCAGCAGCTTAGGAGGGGGTCTCAATGAGCAGTTCTTC